This is a list of T cell receptor beta chains from one sample in a study of neurological immune-mediated disorders. MiXCR, applied by TCRdb to the 5' RACE reads, yields one record per CDR3 protein. This table holds about 35,000 distinct CDR3 sequences, about 3.8% found once. Source material: PBMCs. The receptors were gathered from a man aged 25-45 years with multiple sclerosis. CDR3s include the opening cysteine and the closing phenylalanine or tryptophan. The D gene is left open where the match is weak. Only part of the rows carry a size: once, few, many, or a class if the clone is expanded.

>-|TRBV7-2|TRBJ1-2|-
CASSTFLDSNYGYTF
TGTGCCAGCAGCACTTTTCTGGACAGTAACTATGGCTACACCTTC
>many|TRBV5-5|TRBJ1-1|-
CASSLIGNTEAFF
TGTGCCAGCAGCTTGATCGGGAACACTGAAGCTTTCTTT
>-|TRBV20-1|TRBJ1-5|-
CSARSYREGGGSNQPQHF
TGCAGTGCTAGAAGTTACCGGGAGGGGGGAGGTTCTAATCAGCCCCAGCATTTT
>-|TRBV20-1|TRBJ1-6|TRBD1
CSASGTGGNRLSLHF
TGCAGTGCTTCAGGGACAGGGGGTAATAGGTTGTCCCTCCACTTT
>few|TRBV20-1|TRBJ2-5|-
CSAGHGQETQYF
TGCAGTGCAGGACACGGCCAAGAGACCCAGTACTTC
>many|TRBV4-3|TRBJ2-3|-
CASSLETSPPLDTQYF
TGCGCCAGCAGCCTTGAGACGTCGCCGCCCTTGGATACGCAGTATTTT
>many|TRBV9|TRBJ2-2|-
CASSGTVTGELFF
TGTGCCAGCAGCGGAACAGTGACCGGGGAGCTGTTTTTT
>many|TRBV6-6|TRBJ2-2|-
CASSKTGNTGELFF
TGTGCCAGCAGTAAGACAGGGAACACCGGGGAGCTGTTTTTT
>many|TRBV5-1|TRBJ2-2|-
CASSLAGRLNTGELFF
TGCGCCAGCAGCTTGGCCGGGCGTCTTAACACCGGGGAGCTGTTTTTT
>few|TRBV5-1|TRBJ2-3|-
CASSLSAPRTDTQYF
TGCGCCAGCAGCTTGAGCGCCCCGCGCACAGATACGCAGTATTTT
>many|TRBV3-1|TRBJ1-5|-
CASSQDEIQPQHF
TGTGCCAGCAGCCAAGACGAGATTCAGCCCCAGCATTTT
>many|TRBV27|TRBJ1-5|-
CASSLNRPNQPQHF
TGTGCCAGCAGTTTAAACAGACCTAATCAGCCCCAGCATTTT
>many|TRBV20-1|TRBJ2-5|-
CSARDITGEYQETQYF
TGCAGTGCTAGAGATATAACAGGAGAATACCAAGAGACCCAGTACTTC
>many|TRBV7-9|TRBJ2-3|-
CASSLGADTQYF
TGTGCCAGCAGCTTGGGTGCAGATACGCAGTATTTT
>many|TRBV10-3|TRBJ2-7|-
CAIRAGAHSYEQYF
TGTGCCATCAGGGCAGGGGCCCACTCCTACGAGCAGTACTTC
>medium-sized|TRBV24-1|TRBJ1-5|-
CATSDLSINQPQHF
TGTGCCACCAGTGATCTCAGCATTAATCAGCCCCAGCATTTT
>many|TRBV27|TRBJ2-1|TRBD1
CASSWDRVNNEQFF
TGTGCCAGCAGTTGGGACAGGGTCAACAATGAGCAGTTCTTC
>-|TRBV9|TRBJ1-2|-
CASSIAPGAHGYTF
TGTGCCAGCAGCATAGCTCCGGGGGCGCATGGCTACACCTTC
>many|TRBV7-2|TRBJ2-7|TRBD1
CASTPGQGYEQYF
TGTGCCAGCACGCCGGGACAGGGGTACGAGCAGTACTTC
>many|TRBV6-1|TRBJ2-1|TRBD2
CASTSRLASSDEQFF
TGTGCCAGCACTTCTAGACTAGCGAGCTCGGATGAGCAGTTCTTC
>many|TRBV3-1|TRBJ1-6|TRBD1
CASSDVQGNSPLHF
TGTGCCAGCAGCGACGTACAGGGGAATTCACCCCTCCACTTT
>few|TRBV4-3|TRBJ2-7|-
CASSLYMDGAYEQYF
TGCGCCAGCAGCCTCTACATGGACGGAGCCTACGAGCAGTACTTC
>few|TRBV5-6|TRBJ2-7|-
CASSPPEPTYEQYF
TGTGCCAGCAGCCCCCCGGAACCTACCTACGAGCAGTACTTC
>many|TRBV7-9|TRBJ2-1|TRBD1
CASSRDRGGPYNEQFF
TGTGCCAGCAGCCGAGACAGGGGAGGCCCCTACAATGAGCAGTTCTTC
>many|TRBV5-1|TRBJ1-1|-
CASSLERNTEAFF
TGCGCCAGCAGCTTGGAGCGGAACACTGAAGCTTTCTTT
>many|TRBV5-1|TRBJ2-5|TRBD1
CASSLVPDRGWETQYF
TGCGCCAGCAGCTTGGTCCCGGACAGGGGCTGGGAGACCCAGTACTTC
>many|TRBV7-3|TRBJ2-3|TRBD2
CASTHSGGGRTDTQYF
TGTGCCAGCACCCACTCGGGGGGGGGCCGTACAGATACGCAGTATTTT
>medium-sized|TRBV12-3/TRBV12-4|TRBJ1-3|-
CASSLMPLGTIYF
TGTGCCAGCAGCCTGATGCCCCTCGGCACCATATATTTT
>-|TRBV20-1|TRBJ2-1|TRBD2
CSARVTAGGQFF
TGCAGTGCTAGAGTTACAGCGGGGGGACAGTTCTTC
>many|TRBV5-5|TRBJ2-5|-
CASSLGRRSRETQYF
TGTGCCAGCAGCTTGGGTCGCAGATCTAGGGAGACCCAGTACTTC
>many|TRBV24-1|TRBJ2-1|-
CATSDKRDFRSDEQFF
TGTGCCACCAGTGATAAAAGGGACTTTCGTAGCGATGAGCAGTTCTTC
>-|TRBV7-8|TRBJ2-1|TRBD2
CASSLEASGGLPGSYNEQFF
TGTGCCAGCAGCTTAGAAGCTAGCGGGGGCCTACCAGGCTCCTACAATGAGCAGTTCTTC
>many|TRBV2|TRBJ2-5|-
CASNGGIAETQYF
TGTGCCAGCAATGGGGGGATAGCGGAGACCCAGTACTTC
>many|TRBV7-9|TRBJ1-2|-
CASSDGQLRDYGYTF
TGTGCCAGCAGCGACGGACAACTTAGGGACTATGGCTACACCTTC
>few|TRBV6-6|TRBJ2-2|-
CASSYWGPGGELFF
TGTGCCAGCAGTTACTGGGGGCCCGGCGGGGAGCTGTTTTTT
>many|TRBV12-3/TRBV12-4|TRBJ2-3|TRBD1
CASSFGGQSTDTQYF
TGTGCCAGCAGTTTTGGGGGACAGAGCACAGATACGCAGTATTTT
>many|TRBV7-2|TRBJ1-2|TRBD1
CASSFDRDYGYTF
TGTGCCAGCAGTTTCGACAGGGACTATGGCTACACCTTC
>few|TRBV5-4|TRBJ2-7|TRBD1
CASSFAGQGGEQYF
TGTGCCAGCAGCTTCGCGGGACAGGGCGGCGAGCAGTACTTC
>many|TRBV10-3|TRBJ2-1|TRBD2
CAIHSGDEEQFF
TGTGCCATCCATAGCGGGGACGAAGAGCAGTTCTTC
>many|TRBV20-1|TRBJ2-7|-
CSAPTPMGAREQYF
TGCAGTGCCCCAACCCCGATGGGAGCGAGAGAGCAGTACTTC
>many|TRBV6-2/TRBV6-3|TRBJ2-1|-
CASSLAPRVSYNEQFF
TGTGCCAGCAGTTTAGCCCCCAGGGTGAGCTACAATGAGCAGTTCTTC
>few|TRBV7-7|TRBJ2-3|-
CASSLAEADTQYF
TGTGCTAGCAGCTTAGCGGAGGCAGATACGCAGTATTTT
>many|TRBV7-9|TRBJ2-1|TRBD1
CASSPRTGSYNEQFF
TGTGCCAGCAGCCCCAGGACAGGCTCCTACAATGAGCAGTTCTTC
>few|TRBV12-3/TRBV12-4|TRBJ2-3|-
CASSLLTSSDTQYF
TGTGCCAGCAGTTTATTGACATCATCAGATACGCAGTATTTT
>few|TRBV5-1|TRBJ1-4|-
CASSGTGQAGLFF
TGCGCCAGCAGCGGCACCGGGCAAGCCGGACTGTTTTTT
>many|TRBV5-1|TRBJ2-2|-
CASSLQGTGELFF
TGCGCCAGCAGCTTGCAGGGTACCGGGGAGCTGTTTTTT
>many|TRBV6-5|TRBJ1-1|TRBD1
CASSRLQGDTEAFF
TGTGCCAGCAGTCGTCTCCAGGGGGATACTGAAGCTTTCTTT
>many|TRBV20-1|TRBJ2-3|-
CSAPAVVGDTQYF
TGCAGTGCGCCAGCGGTCGTGGGAGATACGCAGTATTTT
>many|TRBV10-3|TRBJ1-5|-
CAISVIGAEPQHF
TGTGCCATCAGTGTTATAGGGGCAGAGCCCCAGCATTTT
>many|TRBV5-1|TRBJ2-7|-
CASSMEAGLAYEQYF
TGCGCCAGCAGCATGGAGGCAGGGTTGGCCTACGAGCAGTACTTC
>few|TRBV20-1|TRBJ2-7|TRBD1
CSATGQIYEQYF
TGCAGTGCGACGGGACAGATCTACGAGCAGTACTTC
>-|TRBV19|TRBJ2-7|-
CASSFGGYEQYF
TGTGCCAGTAGCTTCGGCGGCTACGAGCAGTACTTC
>few|TRBV5-1|TRBJ2-2|-
CASSLERETGELFF
TGCGCCAGCAGCTTGGAAAGGGAGACCGGGGAGCTGTTTTTT
>many|TRBV9|TRBJ2-6|-
CASSVKPGANVLTF
TGTGCCAGCAGCGTAAAACCTGGGGCCAACGTCCTGACTTTC
>few|TRBV20-1|TRBJ1-3|-
CSASSASSGNTIYF
TGCAGTGCTAGTTCGGCGAGCTCTGGAAACACCATATATTTT
>medium-sized|TRBV7-9|TRBJ2-7|TRBD1
CASSGQGGYYEQYF
TGTGCCAGCAGTGGACAGGGGGGATACTACGAGCAGTACTTC
>few|TRBV15|TRBJ1-4|TRBD1
CATSRGAGGPDEKLFF
TGTGCCACCAGCAGGGGTGCAGGGGGCCCTGATGAAAAACTGTTTTTT